This T cell receptor beta chain was found in a study of blood T cells in healthy people across ages. Study-wide results and caveats: The fall in TCR beta diversity per million T cells was roughly linear with age.

Primed by a sample-barcoded 5' primer and a J-beta primer mix, a second PCR proceeded for about 6 to 12 cycles. Each cDNA molecule received a tag from a template-switch adaptor that had 12 random nucleotides. MiXCR, run by TCRdb on the 5' RACE reads, gives a single entry per CDR3 protein. Of about 1,800,000 distinct CDR3 sequences in the sample, 28% are singletons; the top ten hold roughly 8%. There are a few counts of this clonotype. Its antigen is not known. Per sample, a minimum of 7 million PBMCs were isolated. The germline CDR1 and CDR2 sequences are KGHSH and LQKENI. The CDR3 spans 15 residues. Trimming at V came to 6 bases and at J to 3 bases, leaving 5 bases not matched to a gene.

Sequencing used blood. The chain has TRBV18 and TRBJ1-5; 10 nucleotides match TRBD1. The receptor was derived from a young woman in good health. The DNA for the CDR3 is TGTGCCAGCTCTCCCGGGACAGGGGACAATCAGCCCCAGCATTTT. As protein: CASSPGTGDNQPQHF.